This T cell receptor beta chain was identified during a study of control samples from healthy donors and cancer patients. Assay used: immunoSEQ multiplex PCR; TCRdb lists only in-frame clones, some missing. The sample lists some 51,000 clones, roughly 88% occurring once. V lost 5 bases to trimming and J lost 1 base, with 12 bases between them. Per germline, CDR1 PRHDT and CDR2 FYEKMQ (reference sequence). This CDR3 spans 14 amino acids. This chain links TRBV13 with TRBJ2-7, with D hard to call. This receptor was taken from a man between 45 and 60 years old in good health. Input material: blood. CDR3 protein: CASSADLGSYEQYF. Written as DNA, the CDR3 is TGTGCCAGCAGCGCAGATCTGGGATCCTACGAGCAGTACTTC.